This record covers a single TCR beta chain. This entry is derived from a study of shared clonotypes between healthy human individuals. Generated by immunoSEQ multiplex PCR, the TCRdb table keeps only in-frame clones and is missing some. The sample carries 400,000 to 600,000 clones, more than 75% recorded once. HIV-negative, healthy adults without recent acute infections or vaccinations were the donors. Unsorted samples, those not sorted, used 84 million or so PBMCs for genomic DNA. Unmatched junction bases numbered 18, after V lost 4 bases and J lost 5 bases. The CDR3 length is 18 residues. Looked up from germline, CDR1 is SGHRS and CDR2 is YFSETQ.

The source material was PBMCs. This clonotype was sampled from a woman in her thirties or forties in good health. Some clones in this sample may be carry-over from other donors' samples. The V call is TRBV5-1, the J call TRBJ1-2; 9 bases agree with TRBD1. Written as DNA, the CDR3 is TGCGCCAGCAGCCAGTCATCCCCCGGGACAGGGACCCCGTATGGCTACACCTTC. Translating it yields CASSQSSPGTGTPYGYTF.